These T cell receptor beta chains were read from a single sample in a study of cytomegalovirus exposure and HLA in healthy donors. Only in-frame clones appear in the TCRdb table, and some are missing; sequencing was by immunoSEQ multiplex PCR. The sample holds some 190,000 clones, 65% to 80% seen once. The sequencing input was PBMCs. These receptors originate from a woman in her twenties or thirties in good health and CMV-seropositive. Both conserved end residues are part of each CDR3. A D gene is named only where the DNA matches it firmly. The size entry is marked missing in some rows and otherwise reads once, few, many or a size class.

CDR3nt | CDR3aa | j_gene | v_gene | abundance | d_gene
TGTGCCATCAGTGGGGACAGAGGAAACACCATATATTTT | CAISGDRGNTIYF | TRBJ1-3 | TRBV10-3 | . | TRBD1
TGTGCCAGCACCGACGGGGGGACTAAGTACTTC | CASTDGGTKYF | TRBJ2-5 | TRBV7-9 | few | TRBD2
TGTGCCACCAGCAGAGATAAACGGTCTAAAGTCTTCTACACCTTC | CATSRDKRSKVFYTF | TRBJ1-2 | TRBV15 | . | .
TGTGCCAGCAGTTTATCCCCGGATAGGGGGAGGGCACCCCTCCACTTT | CASSLSPDRGRAPLHF | TRBJ1-6 | TRBV6-5 | few | .
TGTGCCAGCAGATCGGGACTCGGTATAAACTATGGCTACACCTTC | CASRSGLGINYGYTF | TRBJ1-2 | TRBV9 | . | .
TGTGCCAGCAGCGTAGGGGACAGAAAAAACATTCAGTACTTC | CASSVGDRKNIQYF | TRBJ2-4 | TRBV9 | few | TRBD1
TGTGCCAGCAGCTCGCGGGTCCGGAACACCGGGGAGCTGTTTTTT | CASSSRVRNTGELFF | TRBJ2-2 | TRBV5-4 | . | .
TGTGCCAGCAGTGGGGGGCGCTCCGAAAAACTGTTTTTT | CASSGGRSEKLFF | TRBJ1-4 | TRBV25-1 | . | .
TGCGCCAGCAGCCTCTACCTGGACAGGGGGCTTAATGAAAAACTGTTTTTT | CASSLYLDRGLNEKLFF | TRBJ1-4 | TRBV4-1 | . | TRBD1
TGTGCCAGCAGTCTCATGAGCTCCTATAATTCACCCCTCCACTTT | CASSLMSSYNSPLHF | TRBJ1-6 | TRBV25-1 | . | .
TGTGCCAGCAGCTTAAGACAGGGGAAAACTCAGCCCCAGCATTTT | CASSLRQGKTQPQHF | TRBJ1-5 | TRBV11-3 | once | TRBD1
TGTGCCAGCAGCTTAGTCCAGGGGGCTTCGGGCAACGTCCTGACTTTC | CASSLVQGASGNVLTF | TRBJ2-6 | TRBV11-3 | many | TRBD1
TGTGCCAGCAGCTTAGAACGGGTAGCGGGGGGGCCGGGGTACGAGCAGTACTTC | CASSLERVAGGPGYEQYF | TRBJ2-7 | TRBV7-2 | . | TRBD2
TGTGCCAGCAAGGAGGGTTGGACCGGGGAGCTGTTTTTT | CASKEGWTGELFF | TRBJ2-2 | TRBV2 | . | .